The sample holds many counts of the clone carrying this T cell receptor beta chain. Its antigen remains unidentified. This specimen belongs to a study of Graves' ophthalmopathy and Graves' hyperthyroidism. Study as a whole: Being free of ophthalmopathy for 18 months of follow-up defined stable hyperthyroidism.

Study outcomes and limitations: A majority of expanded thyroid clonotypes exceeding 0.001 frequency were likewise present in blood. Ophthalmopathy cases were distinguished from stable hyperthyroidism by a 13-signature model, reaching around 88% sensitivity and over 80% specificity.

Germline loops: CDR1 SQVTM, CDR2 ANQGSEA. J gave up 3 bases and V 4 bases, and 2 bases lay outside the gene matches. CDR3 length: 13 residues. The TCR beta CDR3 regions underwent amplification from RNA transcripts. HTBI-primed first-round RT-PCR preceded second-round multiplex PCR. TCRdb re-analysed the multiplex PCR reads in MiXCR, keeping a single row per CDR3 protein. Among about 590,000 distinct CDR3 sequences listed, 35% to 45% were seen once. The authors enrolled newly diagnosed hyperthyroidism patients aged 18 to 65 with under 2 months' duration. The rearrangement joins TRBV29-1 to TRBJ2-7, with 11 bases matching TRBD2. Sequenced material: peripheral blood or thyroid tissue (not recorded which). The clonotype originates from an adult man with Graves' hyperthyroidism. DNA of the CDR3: TGCAGCGTTGGCGGACTAGCGGGCTACGAGCAGTACTTC. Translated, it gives CSVGGLAGYEQYF.